Listed below are T cell receptor beta chains from one sample, sequenced in a study of T cells after yellow fever vaccination. MiXCR, run by TCRdb on the 5' RACE reads, gives a single entry per CDR3 protein. The table has roughly 520,000 distinct CDR3 sequences, roughly 22% seen once. The specimen comprised PBMCs, sampled 21 days after the first yellow fever vaccination. The receptors originated from a man younger than 30 who received the YFV17D yellow fever vaccine. CDR3s include the opening cysteine and the closing phenylalanine or tryptophan. The D gene is left open where the match is weak. Only some rows state a clone size, as once, few, many or a class for expanded clones.

CDR3 protein	CDR3 DNA	J gene	clone size	V gene	D gene
CASSYSRQSNYGYTF	TGTGCCAGCAGTTACTCGCGTCAGTCTAACTATGGCTACACCTTC	TRBJ1-2	-	TRBV6-5	-
CSASGGGAVKETQYF	TGCAGTGCTAGTGGCGGGGGGGCCGTGAAGGAGACCCAGTACTTC	TRBJ2-5	-	TRBV20-1	TRBD2
CASSDWGGTEAFF	TGTGCCAGCAGTGACTGGGGTGGCACTGAAGCTTTCTTT	TRBJ1-1	few	TRBV2	-
CASSENRRYRETQYF	TGTGCCAGCAGTGAAAACAGAAGGTATCGGGAGACCCAGTACTTC	TRBJ2-5	-	TRBV6-1	-
CASSIQRPRRGTEAFF	TGTGCCAGCAGCATCCAGAGGCCCAGACGAGGCACTGAAGCTTTCTTT	TRBJ1-1	few	TRBV7-8	-
CAAVRPGETQYF	TGTGCCGCCGTTCGTCCTGGGGAGACCCAGTACTTC	TRBJ2-5	-	TRBV6-6	-
CASTDRGHRRLFF	TGTGCCAGTACGGACAGGGGGCATCGGCGGCTGTTTTTT	TRBJ2-2	-	TRBV12-3/TRBV12-4	TRBD1
CSAPPARDSGDTQYF	TGCAGTGCTCCGCCCGCCAGGGACTCGGGAGATACGCAGTATTTT	TRBJ2-3	-	TRBV20-1	-
CASSPGQSSQETQYF	TGTGCCAGCTCCCCGGGACAGAGCTCCCAAGAGACCCAGTACTTC	TRBJ2-5	-	TRBV18	TRBD1
CASSLSTGSTNQPQHF	TGTGCCAGCAGTTTGTCGACAGGGAGTACCAATCAGCCCCAGCATTTT	TRBJ1-5	-	TRBV6-2/TRBV6-3	TRBD1
CSVEKGVYEQYF	TGCAGCGTTGAGAAAGGGGTTTACGAGCAGTACTTC	TRBJ2-7	few	TRBV29-1	-
CASSLGAGTTGELFF	TGTGCCAGCAGCTTAGGTGCCGGGACTACCGGGGAGCTGTTTTTT	TRBJ2-2	-	TRBV7-9	-
CASSLWRGGSQNIQYF	TGTGCCAGCAGCTTATGGCGGGGGGGGTCCCAAAACATTCAGTACTTC	TRBJ2-4	-	TRBV13	TRBD2
CASRAGGGETQYF	TGCGCCAGCAGGGCCGGAGGGGGTGAGACCCAGTACTTC	TRBJ2-5	few	TRBV5-1	-
CASSPRLQDSGANVLTF	TGTGCCAGCTCACCACGACTTCAAGACTCTGGGGCCAACGTCCTGACTTTC	TRBJ2-6	-	TRBV18	-
CASSLPTGKNSPLHF	TGTGCCAGCAGCCTCCCTACAGGGAAAAATTCACCCCTCCACTTT	TRBJ1-6	few	TRBV4-2	-
CASSLVGPILSSYEQYF	TGTGCCAGCAGTTTAGTCGGGCCGATACTTAGCTCCTACGAGCAGTACTTC	TRBJ2-7	-	TRBV27	-
CASSLGTGVSGEQYF	TGCGCCAGCAGCTTAGGGACAGGGGTGTCAGGGGAGCAGTACTTC	TRBJ2-7	few	TRBV5-1	TRBD1
CAVGGVGFSSTDTQYF	TGTGCCGTCGGCGGGGTGGGATTCTCTAGCACAGATACGCAGTATTTT	TRBJ2-3	-	TRBV10-3	-
CASSQEQARLGGKNIQYF	TGCGCCAGCAGCCAAGAACAGGCGAGGCTAGGGGGCAAGAACATTCAGTACTTC	TRBJ2-4	few	TRBV4-3	TRBD1
CASSWDDGNQPQHF	TGTGCCAGCAGTTGGGACGATGGCAATCAGCCCCAGCATTTT	TRBJ1-5	-	TRBV12-3/TRBV12-4	-
CASSLPMKGRDNNEQFF	TGTGCCAGTAGTCTCCCAATGAAGGGCCGAGACAACAATGAGCAGTTCTTC	TRBJ2-1	-	TRBV19	-
CASSQRAQGYTEAFF	TGCGCCAGCAGCCAGAGAGCACAGGGGTACACTGAAGCTTTCTTT	TRBJ1-1	-	TRBV4-1	TRBD1
CASSLAGRRTGETQYF	TGTGCCAGCAGCTTAGCCGGACGGAGGACAGGAGAGACCCAGTACTTC	TRBJ2-5	-	TRBV7-9	TRBD1
CSAILGTAGYSNQPQHF	TGCAGTGCTATATTAGGGACAGCCGGTTATAGCAATCAGCCCCAGCATTTT	TRBJ1-5	-	TRBV20-1	TRBD1
CASGPGRDTDTQYF	TGTGCCAGCGGTCCCGGCAGGGACACAGATACGCAGTATTTT	TRBJ2-3	few	TRBV6-1	-
CASSPRTGRHNEQFF	TGTGCCAGCAGCCCTCGGACAGGGAGGCACAATGAGCAGTTCTTC	TRBJ2-1	few	TRBV6-1	TRBD1
CASRTGTGGVETQYF	TGTGCCAGCAGAACCGGGACAGGGGGCGTGGAGACCCAGTACTTC	TRBJ2-5	many	TRBV2	TRBD1
CASSPPWDRGFQETQYF	TGTGCCAGCAGCCCACCTTGGGACAGGGGTTTCCAAGAGACCCAGTACTTC	TRBJ2-5	-	TRBV3-1	TRBD1
CASSHSGGPYNEQFF	TGTGCCAGCAGTCATAGCGGGGGGCCCTACAATGAGCAGTTCTTC	TRBJ2-1	few	TRBV27	TRBD2
CSTRDLSRDTQYF	TGCAGCACACGGGACCTCTCAAGAGATACGCAGTATTTT	TRBJ2-3	few	TRBV20-1	-
CASSFGTGGKQFF	TGTGCCAGCAGCTTCGGGACAGGGGGGAAGCAGTTCTTC	TRBJ2-1	many	TRBV7-2	TRBD1
CASSSRDRGRRNIQYF	TGTGCCAGCAGCAGCCGGGACAGGGGACGTAGAAACATTCAGTACTTC	TRBJ2-4	-	TRBV21-1	-
CAWSGNYLSSTDTQYF	TGTGCCTGGAGTGGGAACTACCTTTCTAGCACAGATACGCAGTATTTT	TRBJ2-3	-	TRBV30	-
CASSLGRAGNIQYF	TGTGCCAGCAGCTTGGGTCGGGCGGGAAACATTCAGTACTTC	TRBJ2-4	few	TRBV5-5	-
CASSLYGANYGYTF	TGTGCCAGCAGCTTGTACGGGGCTAACTATGGCTACACCTTC	TRBJ1-2	few	TRBV5-6	-
CASSRDGSTDTQYF	TGCGCCAGCAGCCGGGACGGAAGCACAGATACGCAGTATTTT	TRBJ2-3	many	TRBV2	-
CASSPLAGGPEETQYF	TGTGCCAGCAGTCCGCTAGCGGGGGGGCCTGAGGAGACCCAGTACTTC	TRBJ2-5	few	TRBV11-2	TRBD2
CATSGRNVATNEKLFF	TGTGCCACCAGCGGCAGAAACGTAGCAACTAATGAAAAACTGTTTTTT	TRBJ1-4	-	TRBV15	-
CASSAGSGGLQETQYF	TGTGCCAGCAGCGCGGGGAGCGGGGGCCTCCAAGAGACCCAGTACTTC	TRBJ2-5	few	TRBV6-5	TRBD2
CSARDRQNPNEQFF	TGCAGTGCTAGAGATAGACAGAACCCCAATGAGCAGTTCTTC	TRBJ2-1	many	TRBV20-1	-
CASSGGLANIQYF	TGTGCCAGCAGCGGGGGCTTGGCGAACATTCAGTACTTC	TRBJ2-4	-	TRBV9	-
CASLSGENYGYTF	TGTGCCAGCCTTTCGGGGGAGAACTATGGCTACACCTTC	TRBJ1-2	-	TRBV12-3/TRBV12-4	-
CASSQGGGAFSGNTIYF	TGCGCCAGCAGCCAAGGGGGAGGGGCTTTCTCTGGAAACACCATATATTTT	TRBJ1-3	-	TRBV4-1	-